Detailed here is one T cell receptor (beta chain). It has no known antigen specificity. No much larger clonotype is one base removed from it; base qualities were not supplied. The data are from a study of technical replicates of blood from a few donors (dated by TCRdb to the late 2010s). The germline V gene yields SGHVS for CDR1 and FQNEAQ for CDR2. Germline trimming: 4 bases from V, 7 bases from J; junction bases outside gene matches: 11. The CDR3 numbers 16 residues from cysteine through phenylalanine. The sequence is cut down to CDR3 DNA, 48 bases in frame from base 1. Receptors were amplified or captured by the immunoSEQ multiplex PCR assay. Not all clones reach the TCRdb copy of this immuneACCESS table, which keeps in-frame sequences only. Checked studies attribute under half of the gap to unresolved V genes and leave the rest unexplained. Counted in this sample were 80,000 to 95,000 clones; about 92% of them appeared once. The top ten clonotypes cover about 0.27% of the sample.

The receptor was isolated from a human donor in good health. Input material: T cells isolated from PBMCs. The rearrangement combines TRBV7-8 with TRBJ2-7, and TRBD2 aligns with 12 junction nucleotides. The DNA reads as follows: TGTGCCAGCAGCTCTGCCCAACTAGCGGGGGGTTTTGAGCAGTACTTC. It encodes CASSSAQLAGGFEQYF.